What follows describes a single TCR beta chain. These data belong to a study of blood T cell repertoires in COVID-19. The wider study: Material from acute and convalescent COVID-19 was sourced from the United States, Italy and Spain.

The CDR3 is made up of 13 amino acids. CDR1 and CDR2 from the germline V gene are SGHRS and YFSETQ. Trimming cost V 0 bases and J 7 bases, with 10 bases left between them. Per the original data handling: How many nucleated cells were present was estimated from reference gene primer amplification. Sequencing used immunoSEQ multiplex PCR; TCRdb keeps in-frame clones, though not all of them. The V and J calls and clone size were taken over from that table, and D and trimming were inferred from the DNA. Of 200,000 to 300,000 clones listed, around 80% are singletons. Input material: peripheral blood. The origin of this receptor is a man in his sixties with acute or convalescent COVID-19. V gene TRBV5-1 combines with J gene TRBJ1-2; unclear D gene. The CDR3 protein is CASSLESPRGYTF. The CDR3 region has the DNA TGCGCCAGCAGCTTGGAATCCCCGCGTGGCTACACCTTC.